Sequencing of this TCR beta chain was carried out in a study of Ad26.COV2.S vaccination and SARS-CoV-2 variants. Treatment described: about 20 received Ad26.COV2.S at low or high dose, single or two shots; roughly five received placebo; per-sample allocation not given. Material that was analyzed had been drawn on day 63 after the first vaccine or placebo injection. Boston hosted the donor, who was an adult aged 18-55 years. Data came from immunoSEQ multiplex PCR; TCRdb stores just in-frame clones and leaves some out. Of 350,000 to 400,000 clones listed, less than 90% are singletons. The germline V gene encodes CDR1 SGHNT and CDR2 YYREEE (reference sequence). V gave up 2 bases and J gave up 2 bases, with 11 bases separating them. The CDR3 loop spans 14 amino acids.

This clonotype originated in a person aged 18-60 years who received the Ad26.COV2.S COVID-19 vaccine or a placebo. Specimen: peripheral blood, collected in a trial of Ad26.COV2.S vaccine versus placebo. This chain joins TRBV5-4 and TRBJ2-7; D is tentatively TRBD1 or TRBD2 (5 bases each). CDR3 residues: CASSLDQGPYEQYF. In DNA, the CDR3 is TGTGCCAGCAGCTTAGACCAGGGACCCTACGAGCAGTACTTC.